This T cell receptor (beta chain) was documented in a study of T cell clones after liver transplantation. TCRdb's copy holds only in-frame clones and misses some; the assay was immunoSEQ multiplex PCR. The sample records approximately 65,000 clones, 80% to 95% being singletons. Study-wide points: Post-transplant time points were not standardized, so conclusions are preliminary.

Unstimulated PBMCs were sorted into CD3+CD4+ and CD3+CD8+ populations. This clone was seen only once. Its target is not known. The junction shows a germline mismatch at one end, possibly a read error. The sequence came from a human patient who received a liver transplant. T cells may partly derive from the graft donor. The material sequenced was CD4+ T cells from blood, taken less than 28 months after liver transplant.

The CDR3 loop reads CASREGQGTDTQYF. In nucleotides, the CDR3 is TGTGCCAGCAGAGAAGGACAGGGCACAGATACGCAGTATTTT. V gene TRBV6-1 combines with J gene TRBJ2-3; 7 bases match TRBD1. Germline values: CDR1 MNHNS, CDR2 SASEGT. The CDR3 covers 14 residues.